Below, 7 T cell receptor beta chains from the same sample are listed, as sequenced in a study of blood T cell repertoires in COVID-19. Libraries were prepared by immunoSEQ multiplex PCR; TCRdb keeps only in-frame clonotypes and omits some of them. The data hold about 410,000 clones, with about nine tenths observed a single time. Sequencing was done on a sample of peripheral blood. All receptors come from a woman aged 40 to 50 with COVID-19, enrolled during active disease.

The chain links TRBV28 to TRBJ1-5; 9 nucleotides line up with TRBD1. The length of the CDR3 is 14 residues. The V and J ends lost 5 bases and 4 bases, in that order; junction bases with no gene match: 3. Germline lookup yields CDR1 MDHEN and CDR2 SYDVKM. This chain's CDR3 is CASSRTGANQPQHF. For the CDR3, the DNA is TGTGCCAGCAGTCGGACAGGGGCTAATCAGCCCCAGCATTTT.

This clone was seen a handful of times. V gene TRBV6-6 combines with J gene TRBJ1-3, with 9 bases that match TRBD1. V shed 0 bases, J shed 7 bases, and the junction held 1 base outside the gene matches. There are 14 residues in the CDR3. Germline V lookup: CDR1 MNHNY, CDR2 SVGAGI (reference sequence). The CDR3 DNA reads as TGTGCCAGCAGTTACTCGACAGGGGGGAACACCATATATTTT. This gives the protein CASSYSTGGNTIYF.

The rearrangement uses TRBV27 and TRBJ1-4, with D possibly being TRBD1 (6 bases). This CDR3 has 14 amino acids. Trimming left V 2 bases short and J 8 bases short, with 12 bases between. The germline gives CDR1 MNHEY, CDR2 SMNVEV (reference sequence). As DNA, the CDR3 is TGTGCCAGCAGTTTAACAGGGTCGAGGGAAAAACTGTTTTTT. This codes for CASSLTGSREKLFF.

V is TRBV18 and J is TRBJ1-2; TRBD1 is a possible D gene (5 bases). Trimming pared 0 bases from V and 5 bases from J, leaving 13 bases between. The length of the CDR3 is 15 residues. Per germline, CDR1 KGHSH and CDR2 LQKENI. The CDR3 loop reads CASSPPRGQGYGYTF. The CDR3 DNA reads as TGTGCCAGCTCACCACCGCGAGGTCAGGGTTATGGCTACACCTTC.

The chain has TRBV29-1 and TRBJ2-3, with TRBD1 as a possible D gene (5 bases). V shed 7 bases and J shed 0 bases, with 17 bases lying between them. The CDR3 contains 15 residues. Germline V gives CDR1 SQVTM, CDR2 ANQGSEA. As DNA, the CDR3 is TGCAGCGGCAGAGGAGACAGTGCTAGCACAGATACGCAGTATTTT. Translated: CSGRGDSASTDTQYF.

The gene calls are TRBV7-3 and TRBJ2-3; possibly TRBD2 for D (5 bases). The CDR3 extends over 16 amino acids. Trimming shortened V by 5 bases and J by 6 bases, and 21 bases separated the two germline ends. Germline V gene sequence: CDR1 SGHTA, CDR2 FQGTGA. The CDR3 sequence is CASSPLGLEKVDTQYF. The CDR3 DNA reads as TGTGCCAGCAGCCCCCTCGGACTGGAAAAGGTGGATACGCAGTATTTT.

The chain employs TRBV7-6 and TRBJ2-3, with 8 bases identical to TRBD1. Unmatched junction bases numbered 6, after V lost 1 base and J lost 3 bases. The CDR3 is 16 amino acids. Germline CDR1 and CDR2: SGHVS and FNYEAQ. The DNA for the CDR3 is TGTGCCAGCAGCTTAGGAGGCAGGGGGCCAACAGATACGCAGTATTTT. Translated, it gives CASSLGGRGPTDTQYF.